Below, one T cell receptor beta chain is given with its context. The CDR3 has 13 amino acids. Trimming shortened V by 0 bases and J by 4 bases, and 6 bases separated the two germline ends. Per the germline V gene, CDR1 is SGDLS and CDR2 is YYNGEE. This sample's time point: newly diagnosed GD, antithyroid drugs for less than 3 months. The TCR library was made from RNA that had been extracted from PBMCs in TRIzol. Arm-PCR of CDR3 regions and iRepertoire HTBI primers were the basis on which TCR beta libraries were built. From the multiplex PCR reads, TCRdb called clonotypes with MiXCR, one entry per CDR3 protein. Of about 530,000 distinct CDR3 sequences in the sample, roughly 16% were seen once. This record belongs to a study of regulatory T cells in long-lasting Graves disease. Study summary: Graves' patients, diagnosed recently, had received antithyroid drugs under 3 months.

Separately, the same data were catalogued under a study of T cells in Graves' hyperthyroidism and ophthalmopathy. That paper states: Clonotypes that were expanded in thyroid above 0.001 mostly appeared in blood too.

This specimen was peripheral blood mononuclear cells (PBMCs), taken at new diagnosis, from a patient treated with antithyroid drugs. The TCR sequence derives from a woman aged 35 to 59 with Graves disease. This chain joins TRBV9 and TRBJ2-3, with D perhaps being TRBD1 or TRBD2 (5 bases each). In DNA form, the CDR3 reads TGTGCCAGCAGCGTAGAGGGACCAGATACGCAGTATTTT. It yields the protein CASSVEGPDTQYF.